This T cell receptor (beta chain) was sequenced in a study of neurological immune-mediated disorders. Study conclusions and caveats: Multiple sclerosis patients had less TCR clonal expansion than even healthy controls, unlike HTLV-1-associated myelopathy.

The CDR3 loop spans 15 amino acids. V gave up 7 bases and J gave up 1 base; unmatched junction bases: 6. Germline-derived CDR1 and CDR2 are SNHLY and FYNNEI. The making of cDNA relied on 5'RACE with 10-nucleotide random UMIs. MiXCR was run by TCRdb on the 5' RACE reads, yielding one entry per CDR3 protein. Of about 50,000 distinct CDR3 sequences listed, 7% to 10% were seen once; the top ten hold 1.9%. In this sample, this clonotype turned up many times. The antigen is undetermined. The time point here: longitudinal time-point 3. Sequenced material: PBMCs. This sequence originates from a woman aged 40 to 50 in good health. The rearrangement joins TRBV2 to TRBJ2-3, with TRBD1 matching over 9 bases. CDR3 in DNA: TGTGCCAGCAATTGGGGACAGGGAGGCACAGATACGCAGTATTTT. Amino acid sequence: CASNWGQGGTDTQYF.